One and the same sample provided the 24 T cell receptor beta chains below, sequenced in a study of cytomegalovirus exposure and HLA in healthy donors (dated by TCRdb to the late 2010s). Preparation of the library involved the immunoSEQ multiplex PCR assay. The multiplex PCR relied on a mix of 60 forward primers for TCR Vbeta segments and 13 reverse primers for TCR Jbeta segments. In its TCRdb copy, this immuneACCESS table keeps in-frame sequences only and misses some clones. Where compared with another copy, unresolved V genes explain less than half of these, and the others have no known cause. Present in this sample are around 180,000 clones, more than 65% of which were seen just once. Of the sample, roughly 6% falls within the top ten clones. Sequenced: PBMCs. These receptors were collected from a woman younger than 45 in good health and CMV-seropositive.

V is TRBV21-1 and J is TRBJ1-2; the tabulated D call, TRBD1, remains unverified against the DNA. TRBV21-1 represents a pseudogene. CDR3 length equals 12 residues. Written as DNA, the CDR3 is TGTGCCAAGACAGGGGTGGAAGGTGGCTACACCTTC. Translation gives CAKTGVEGGYTF.

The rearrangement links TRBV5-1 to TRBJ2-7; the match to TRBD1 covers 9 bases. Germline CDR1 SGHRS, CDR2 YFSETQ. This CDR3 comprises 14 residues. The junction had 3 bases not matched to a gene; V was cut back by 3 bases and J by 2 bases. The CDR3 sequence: CASSSTGGAYEQYF. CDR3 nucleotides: TGCGCCAGCAGCTCCACAGGGGGCGCCTACGAGCAGTACTTC.

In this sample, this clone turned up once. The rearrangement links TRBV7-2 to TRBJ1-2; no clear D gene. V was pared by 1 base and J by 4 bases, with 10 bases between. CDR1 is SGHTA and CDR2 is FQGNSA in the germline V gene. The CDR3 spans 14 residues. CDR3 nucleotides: TGTGCCAGCAGCTTAGTAATCCCCTCCTATGGCTACACCTTC. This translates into CASSLVIPSYGYTF. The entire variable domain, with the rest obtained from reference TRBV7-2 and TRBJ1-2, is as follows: GAGVSQSPSNKVTEKGKDVELRCDPISGHTALYWYRQSLGQGLEFLIYFQGNSAPDKSGLPSDRFSAERTGGSVSTLTIQRTQQEDSAVYLCASSLVIPSYGYTFGSGTRLTVV.

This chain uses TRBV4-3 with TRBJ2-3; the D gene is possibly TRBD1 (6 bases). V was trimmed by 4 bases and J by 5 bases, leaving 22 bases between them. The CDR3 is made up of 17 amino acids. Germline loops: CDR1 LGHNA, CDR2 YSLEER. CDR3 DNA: TGCGCCAGCAGCCCCCAACTTTCACAGGGTTCTAAAGATACGCAGTATTTT. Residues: CASSPQLSQGSKDTQYF.

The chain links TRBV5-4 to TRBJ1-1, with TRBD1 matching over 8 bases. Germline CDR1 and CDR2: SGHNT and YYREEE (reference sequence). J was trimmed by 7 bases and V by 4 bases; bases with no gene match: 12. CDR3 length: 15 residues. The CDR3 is CASSQGQDRNGEAFF. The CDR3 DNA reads TGTGCCAGCAGCCAGGGACAGGACAGAAATGGTGAAGCTTTCTTT.

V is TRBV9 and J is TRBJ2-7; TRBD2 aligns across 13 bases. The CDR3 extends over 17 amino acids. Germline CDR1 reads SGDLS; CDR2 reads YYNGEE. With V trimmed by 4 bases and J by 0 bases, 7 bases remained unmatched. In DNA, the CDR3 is TGTGCCAGCAGCTACGGGACTAGCGGGATGAGCTCCTACGAGCAGTACTTC. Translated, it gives CASSYGTSGMSSYEQYF.

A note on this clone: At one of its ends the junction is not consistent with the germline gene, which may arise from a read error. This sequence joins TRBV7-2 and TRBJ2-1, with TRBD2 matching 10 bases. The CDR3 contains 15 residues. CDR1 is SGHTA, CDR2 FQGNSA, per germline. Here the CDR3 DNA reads TGTGCCAGCAGCGTAGCGGGGGGAACCTACAATGAGCAGTTCTTC. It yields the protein CASSVAGGTYNEQFF.

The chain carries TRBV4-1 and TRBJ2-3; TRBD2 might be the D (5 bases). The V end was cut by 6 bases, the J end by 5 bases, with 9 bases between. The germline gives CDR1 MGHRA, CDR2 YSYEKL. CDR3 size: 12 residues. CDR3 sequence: CASSFGVDTQYF. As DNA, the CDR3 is TGCGCCAGCAGTTTCGGGGTAGATACGCAGTATTTT.

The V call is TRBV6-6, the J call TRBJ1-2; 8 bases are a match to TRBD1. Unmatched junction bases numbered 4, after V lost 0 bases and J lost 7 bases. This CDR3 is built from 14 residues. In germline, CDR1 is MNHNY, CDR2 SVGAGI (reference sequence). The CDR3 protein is CASSYSQGAGGYTF. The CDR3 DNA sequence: TGTGCCAGCAGTTACTCGCAGGGGGCTGGTGGCTACACCTTC.

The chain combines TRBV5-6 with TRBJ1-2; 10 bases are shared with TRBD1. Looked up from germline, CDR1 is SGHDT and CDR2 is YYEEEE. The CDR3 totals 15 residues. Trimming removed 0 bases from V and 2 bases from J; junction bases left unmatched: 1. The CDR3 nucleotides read TGTGCCAGCAGCTTGGCGGGACAGGGGAACTATGGCTACACCTTC. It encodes CASSLAGQGNYGYTF.

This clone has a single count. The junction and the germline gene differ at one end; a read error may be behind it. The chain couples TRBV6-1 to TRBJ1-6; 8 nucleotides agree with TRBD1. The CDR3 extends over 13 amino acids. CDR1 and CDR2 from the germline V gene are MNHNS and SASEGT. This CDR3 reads CASSVDRGSPLYF. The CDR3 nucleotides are TGTGCCAGCAGTGTCGACAGGGGTTCACCCCTCTACTTT.

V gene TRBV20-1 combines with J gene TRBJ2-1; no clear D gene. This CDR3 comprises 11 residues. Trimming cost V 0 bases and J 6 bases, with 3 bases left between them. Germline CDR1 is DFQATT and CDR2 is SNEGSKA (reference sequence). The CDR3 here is CSARDGNEQFF. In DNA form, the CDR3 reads TGCAGTGCTAGAGACGGCAATGAGCAGTTCTTC.

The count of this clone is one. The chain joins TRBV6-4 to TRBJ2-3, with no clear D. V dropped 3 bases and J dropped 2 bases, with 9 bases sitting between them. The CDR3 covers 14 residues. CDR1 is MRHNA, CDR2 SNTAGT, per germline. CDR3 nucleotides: TGTGCCAGCAGTGAACAGATTGTCACAGATACGCAGTATTTT. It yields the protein CASSEQIVTDTQYF.

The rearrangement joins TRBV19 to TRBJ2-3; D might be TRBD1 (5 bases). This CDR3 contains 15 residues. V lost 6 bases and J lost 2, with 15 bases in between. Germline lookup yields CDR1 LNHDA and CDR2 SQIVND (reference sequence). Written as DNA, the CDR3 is TGTGCCAGTAGCCGTCAGGGTACCCCCACAGATACGCAGTATTTT. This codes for CASSRQGTPTDTQYF.

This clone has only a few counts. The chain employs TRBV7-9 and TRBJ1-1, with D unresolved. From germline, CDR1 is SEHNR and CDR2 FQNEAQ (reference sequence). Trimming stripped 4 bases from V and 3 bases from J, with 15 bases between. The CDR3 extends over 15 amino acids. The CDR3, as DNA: TGTGCCAGCAGCTCCCCCGGAGGTTTAGACACTGAAGCTTTCTTT. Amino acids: CASSSPGGLDTEAFF.

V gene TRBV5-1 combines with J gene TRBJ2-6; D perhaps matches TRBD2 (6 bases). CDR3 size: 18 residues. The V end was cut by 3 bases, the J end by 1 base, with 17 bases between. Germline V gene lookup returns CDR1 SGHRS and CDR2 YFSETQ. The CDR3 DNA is TGCGCCAGCAGCTCGTATGCCGGGACTGTATCTGGGGCCAACGTCCTGACTTTC. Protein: CASSSYAGTVSGANVLTF.

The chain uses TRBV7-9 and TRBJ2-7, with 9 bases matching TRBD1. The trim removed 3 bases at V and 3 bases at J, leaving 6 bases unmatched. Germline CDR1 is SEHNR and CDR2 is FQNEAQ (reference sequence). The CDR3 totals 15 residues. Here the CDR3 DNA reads TGTGCCAGCAGCTTCCCACAGGGGGCTTTCTACGAGCAGTACTTC. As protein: CASSFPQGAFYEQYF.

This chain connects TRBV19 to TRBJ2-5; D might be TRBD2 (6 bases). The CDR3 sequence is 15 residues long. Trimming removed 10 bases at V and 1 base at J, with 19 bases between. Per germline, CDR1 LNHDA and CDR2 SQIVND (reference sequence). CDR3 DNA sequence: TGTGCCACCTCCCGCGCGGGGCTCTCCCAAGAGACCCAGTACTTC. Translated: CATSRAGLSQETQYF.

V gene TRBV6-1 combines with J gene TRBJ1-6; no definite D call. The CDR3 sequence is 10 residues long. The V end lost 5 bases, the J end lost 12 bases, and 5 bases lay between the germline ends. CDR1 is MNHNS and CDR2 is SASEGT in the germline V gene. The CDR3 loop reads CASSREPLHF. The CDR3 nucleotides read TGTGCCAGCAGTCGAGAACCCCTCCACTTT.

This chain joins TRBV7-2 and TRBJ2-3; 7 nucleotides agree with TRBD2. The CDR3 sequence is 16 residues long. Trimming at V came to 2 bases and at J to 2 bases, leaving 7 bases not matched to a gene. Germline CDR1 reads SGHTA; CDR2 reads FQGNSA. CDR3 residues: CASSLLGSGFTDTQYF. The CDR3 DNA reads TGTGCCAGCAGCTTACTAGGTAGCGGGTTCACAGATACGCAGTATTTT. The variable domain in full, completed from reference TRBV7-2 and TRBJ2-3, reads GAGVSQSPSNKVTEKGKDVELRCDPISGHTALYWYRQSLGQGLEFLIYFQGNSAPDKSGLPSDRFSAERTGGSVSTLTIQRTQQEDSAVYLCASSLLGSGFTDTQYFGPGTRLTVL.

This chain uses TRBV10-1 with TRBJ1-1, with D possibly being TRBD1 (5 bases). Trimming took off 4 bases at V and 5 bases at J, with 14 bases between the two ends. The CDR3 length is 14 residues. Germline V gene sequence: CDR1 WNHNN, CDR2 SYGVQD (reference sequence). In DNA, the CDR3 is TGCGCCAGCAGTGCACATGGGGGGGGTACTGAAGCTTTCTTT. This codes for CASSAHGGGTEAFF.

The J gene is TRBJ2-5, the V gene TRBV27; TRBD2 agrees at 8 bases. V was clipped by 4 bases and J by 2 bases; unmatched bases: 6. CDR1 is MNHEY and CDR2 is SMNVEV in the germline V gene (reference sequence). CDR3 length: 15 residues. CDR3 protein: CASSSPGRGQETQYF. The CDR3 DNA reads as TGTGCCAGCAGTTCCCCCGGGAGGGGGCAAGAGACCCAGTACTTC.

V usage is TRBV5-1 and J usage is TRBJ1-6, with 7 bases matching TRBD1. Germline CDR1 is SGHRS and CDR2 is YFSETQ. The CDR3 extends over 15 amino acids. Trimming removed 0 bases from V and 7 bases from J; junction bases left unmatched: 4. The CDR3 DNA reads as TGCGCCAGCAGCTTGGAGGGGGCGTGGAATTCACCCCTCCACTTT. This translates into CASSLEGAWNSPLHF.

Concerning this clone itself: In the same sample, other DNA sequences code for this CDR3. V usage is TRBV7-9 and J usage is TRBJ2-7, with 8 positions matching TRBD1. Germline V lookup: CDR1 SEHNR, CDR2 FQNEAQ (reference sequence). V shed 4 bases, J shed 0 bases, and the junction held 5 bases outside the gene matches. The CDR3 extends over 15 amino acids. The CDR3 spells CASSSRTGSSYEQYF. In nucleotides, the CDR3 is TGTGCCAGCAGCTCCAGGACAGGGAGCTCCTACGAGCAGTACTTC.